This note documents a single TCR beta chain sequence. The data were taken from a study of blood T cell repertoires in COVID-19. About the research overall: Sites across the United States, Italy and Spain contributed samples from acute and convalescent COVID-19. The analysed material was cDNA or gDNA that came from T cells, B-cell-depleted T cells, or PBMCs.

The authors' processing: Reference gene primer amplification gave estimated nucleated cell counts. Clones were sequenced by immunoSEQ multiplex PCR, and TCRdb holds only the in-frame ones, with some missing. V, J and clone size are taken as reported in that table, and D and trimming were inferred from the DNA itself. The data contain about 250,000 clones, around four fifths of them singletons. The CDR3 contains 14 residues. In germline, CDR1 is LNHDA, CDR2 SQIVND (reference sequence). Trimming removed 5 bases from V and 0 bases from J, with 8 bases in between. The V gene is TRBV19, the J gene TRBJ1-5; no reliable D call. This TCR was recovered from a woman in her sixties with active or convalescent COVID-19. The specimen was peripheral blood. The CDR3 here is CASSPQVSNQPQHF. CDR3 DNA sequence: TGTGCCAGTAGTCCCCAGGTTAGCAATCAGCCCCAGCATTTT.